This T cell receptor beta chain was identified in a study of beta chain features in type 1 diabetes. The overall study: Patient and healthy donor groups were alike in age, gender and cell yields.

Markers CD45RO/CCR7/CD25/CD127/CD95/CD27 served to sort CD4+ naive, central memory, regulatory and stem cell-like memory cells. Sorted populations were all over 98% pure. Germline CDR1 reads SQVTM; CDR2 reads ANQGSEA. The CDR3 length is 15 residues. V was clipped by 6 bases and J by 3 bases; unmatched bases: 3. The study, taken as a whole, reports: Insertion counts at VDJ junctions were lower in type 1 diabetes patients, who also showed more deletions there. Among patients with Type 1 diabetes, TCRB CDR3s were moderately but significantly shorter in every one of the four CD4+ subsets.

Investigators reverse transcribed all isolated RNA, so they sequenced expressed TCRB transcripts. Sequencing was performed with immunoSEQ multiplex PCR; in TCRdb, only in-frame clones are kept and a portion is missing. The sample consists of approximately 240,000 clones, around 15% of them appearing once. This clone was seen only a few times. Its matching antigen is unknown. The gene calls are TRBV29-1 and TRBJ2-3; 16 positions agree with TRBD2. The sequencing input was naive CD4+ T cells from blood. This TCR derives from a man aged 25-45 years with type 1 diabetes. Here the CDR3 DNA reads TGCAGCGTCCAGGGACTAGCGGGAGGGACAGATACGCAGTATTTT. Its protein product is CSVQGLAGGTDTQYF.